The 3 T cell receptor beta chains reported below all come from one sample, sequenced in a study of PD-1 blockade in classical Hodgkin lymphoma. Sequenced by immunoSEQ multiplex PCR; TCRdb stores in-frame clones only, minus some. The top ten clones hold about 2.9% of a sample with tens of thousands of clones, roughly nine tenths of them seen once. Described time point: cycle 4 day 1 (C4D1), after 5 to 7 weeks of nivolumab. Each patient's relapse followed autologous stem cell transplantation, and brentuximab vedotin exposure varied. Sequencing was performed on peripheral blood mononuclear cells (PBMCs), taken before the fourth cycle of nivolumab. The receptors come from a human donor with classical Hodgkin lymphoma.

This clone was detected only a few times. The chain joins TRBV4-2 to TRBJ1-1; D is unclear. Germline V gene lookup returns CDR1 LGHNA and CDR2 YNFKEQ. This CDR3 spans 14 amino acids. Trimming removed 1 base from V and 5 bases from J, with 11 bases in between. DNA for the CDR3: TGTGCCAGCAGCCAAGCCTCGGGCCGAACTGAAGCTTTCTTT. Translating it yields CASSQASGRTEAFF.

The J gene is TRBJ2-7, the V gene TRBV7-2; unclear D gene. CDR1 is SGHTA, CDR2 FQGNSA, per germline. V was clipped by 1 base and J by 2 bases, with 3 bases between them. The CDR3 loop spans 12 amino acids. For the CDR3, the DNA is TGTGCCAGCAGCTTAGTCACCTACGAGCAGTACTTC. As protein: CASSLVTYEQYF.

The chain has TRBV6-6 and TRBJ2-2; 10 bases match TRBD1. The CDR3 sequence is 16 residues long. Trimming took 8 bases from V and 2 from J; bases not matched to a gene: 8. The germline V gene encodes CDR1 MNHNY and CDR2 SVGAGI (reference sequence). The CDR3 DNA reads TGTGCCAGCGAAGCGGGACAGGGGCCCAACACCGGGGAGCTGTTTTTT. Encoded protein: CASEAGQGPNTGELFF.